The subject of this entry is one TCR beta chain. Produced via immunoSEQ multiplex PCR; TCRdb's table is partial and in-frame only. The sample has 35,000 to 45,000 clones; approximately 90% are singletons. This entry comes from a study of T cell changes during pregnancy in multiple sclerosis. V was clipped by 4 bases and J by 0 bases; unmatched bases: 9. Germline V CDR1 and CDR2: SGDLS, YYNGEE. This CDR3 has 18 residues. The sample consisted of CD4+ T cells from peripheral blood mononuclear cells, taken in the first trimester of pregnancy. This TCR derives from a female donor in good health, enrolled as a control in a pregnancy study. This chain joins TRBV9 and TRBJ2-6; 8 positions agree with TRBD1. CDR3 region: CASSLRQGALSGANVLTF. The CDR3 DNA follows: TGTGCCAGCAGCCTGCGTCAGGGGGCCCTCTCTGGGGCCAACGTCCTGACTTTC.